This T cell receptor beta chain was identified during a study of T-cell reconstitution after alpha-beta-depleted transplantation in children. Findings and limits, study-wide: Fresh T-cell production supplied most of the T-cell counts and diversity seen one year after transplant. Expanded graft clones numbering several hundred reportedly gave rise to alpha-beta T cells about two months after transplant.

This clonotype was seen ten or more times. Its antigen is as yet unknown. Germline assignment: CDR1 SGDLS and CDR2 YYNGEE. The V gene end was trimmed by 2 bases and the J gene end by 3 bases; junction bases not matched to a gene: 2. The CDR3 consists of 15 residues. Using unique molecular identifiers, the investigators prepared the TCRbeta library. A single record per CDR3 protein comes from TCRdb applying MiXCR to the PCR reads. The sample gives roughly 400,000 distinct CDR3 sequences, roughly 44% of which show up once; approximately 25% is in the top ten. This clonotype was obtained from a girl aged 2-10 years with aplastic anemia, due to receive a stem cell transplant. V and J are TRBV9 and TRBJ2-1; TRBD2 matches 10 bases. The sequenced sample was PBMCs, obtained before TCRalphabeta/CD19-depleted stem cell transplant. The CDR3 region has the DNA TGTGCCAGCAGCGTTGGGACTAGCGACTACAATGAGCAGTTCTTC. Translated, it gives CASSVGTSDYNEQFF.